This entry concerns a single T cell receptor beta chain. The data were obtained in a study of cytomegalovirus exposure and HLA in healthy donors. The method was immunoSEQ multiplex PCR; TCRdb's version includes in-frame clones alone and lacks a portion of them. The data show tens of thousands of clones, around 96% seen once. CDR1 is LNHNV, CDR2 YYDKDF, per germline (reference sequence). The CDR3 totals 15 residues. The J segment lost 1 base and the V segment lost 6 bases, leaving 8 bases of the junction unmatched. This TCR was sampled from a woman in her late teens or twenties in good health and CMV-seropositive. The sample taken for sequencing was PBMCs. V gene TRBV15 combines with J gene TRBJ1-1; TRBD1 agrees at 7 bases. The chain's CDR3 is CATSTLTGRNTEAFF. CDR3 coding DNA: TGTGCCACCAGTACCCTGACAGGGAGGAACACTGAAGCTTTCTTT. The full variable domain, in which reference TRBV15 and TRBJ1-1 provide the parts outside the CDR3, is DAMVIQNPRYQVTQFGKPVTLSCSQTLNHNVMYWYQQKSSQAPKLLFHYYDKDFNNEADTPDNFQSRRPNTSFCFLDIRSPGLGDTAMYLCATSTLTGRNTEAFFGQGTRLTVV.